This T cell receptor beta chain is from a study of patients and donors after allogeneic stem cell transplantation. CDR3 length: 17 amino acids. TCRdb itself ran the RT-PCR reads through MiXCR, one entry per CDR3 protein. The sample lists about 40,000 distinct CDR3 sequences, 25% to 35% occurring once. The sample was blood, either unsorted or a sorted T cell fraction (not recorded which). J is TRBJ2-7 and V is TRBV21-1; TRBD2 is taken as the D call from the table, unchecked against the DNA. TRBV21-1 is an annotated pseudogene. This TCR came from a human donor who was either an allogeneic HSCT recipient or a stem cell or donor lymphocyte infusion donor (not recorded which). It is not recorded whose cells these are; they may come from a transplant donor. CDR3 protein: CASSKNEKRDDAYEQYF. The CDR3 nucleotides read TGTGCCAGCAGCAAAAATGAGAAGCGGGACGATGCCTACGAGCAGTACTTC.